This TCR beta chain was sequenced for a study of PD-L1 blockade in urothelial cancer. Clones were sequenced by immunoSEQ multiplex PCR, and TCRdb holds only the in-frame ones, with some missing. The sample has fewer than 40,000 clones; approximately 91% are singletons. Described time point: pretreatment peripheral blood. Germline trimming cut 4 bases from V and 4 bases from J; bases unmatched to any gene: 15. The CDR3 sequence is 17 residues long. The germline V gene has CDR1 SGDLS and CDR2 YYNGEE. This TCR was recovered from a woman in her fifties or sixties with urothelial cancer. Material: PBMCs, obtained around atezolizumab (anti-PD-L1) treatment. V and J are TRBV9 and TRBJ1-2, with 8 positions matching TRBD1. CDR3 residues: CASSFYKGQGASYGYTF. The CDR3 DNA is TGTGCCAGCAGCTTCTACAAAGGACAGGGAGCCTCCTATGGCTACACCTTC.